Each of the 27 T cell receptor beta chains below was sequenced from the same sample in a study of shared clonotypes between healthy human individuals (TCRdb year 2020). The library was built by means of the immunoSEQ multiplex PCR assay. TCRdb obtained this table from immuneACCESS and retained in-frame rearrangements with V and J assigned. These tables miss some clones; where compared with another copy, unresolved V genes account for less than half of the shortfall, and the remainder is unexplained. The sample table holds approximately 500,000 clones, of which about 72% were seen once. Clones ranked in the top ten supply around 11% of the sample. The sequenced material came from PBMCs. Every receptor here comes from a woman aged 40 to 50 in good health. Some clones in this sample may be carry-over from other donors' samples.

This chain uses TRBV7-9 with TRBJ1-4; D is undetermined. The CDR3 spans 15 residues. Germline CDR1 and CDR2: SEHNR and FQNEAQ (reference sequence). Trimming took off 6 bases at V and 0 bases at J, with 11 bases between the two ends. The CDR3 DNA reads TGTGCCAGCAGTTCCCGGGGTCCAACTAATGAAAAACTGTTTTTT. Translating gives CASSSRGPTNEKLFF.

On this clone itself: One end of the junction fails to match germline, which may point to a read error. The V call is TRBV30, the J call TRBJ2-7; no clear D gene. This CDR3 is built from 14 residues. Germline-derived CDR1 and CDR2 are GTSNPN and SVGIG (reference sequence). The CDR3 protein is CTWARVSLGYEQYF. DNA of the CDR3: TGTACCTGGGCCCGGGTCTCGCTAGGCTACGAGCAGTACTTC.

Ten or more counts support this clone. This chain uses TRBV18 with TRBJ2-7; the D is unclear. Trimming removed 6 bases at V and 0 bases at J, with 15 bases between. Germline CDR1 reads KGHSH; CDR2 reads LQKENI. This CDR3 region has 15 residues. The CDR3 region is CASSPERAPSYEQYF. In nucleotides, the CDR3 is TGTGCCAGCTCCCCTGAAAGGGCCCCCTCCTACGAGCAGTACTTC.

The CDR3, as DNA: TGTGCCAGCAGCACCCGACAGCAAGAGACCCAGTACTTC. Protein product: CASSTRQQETQYF. The chain links TRBV13 to TRBJ2-5; TRBD1 is a possible D gene (5 bases). In germline, CDR1 is PRHDT, CDR2 FYEKMQ (reference sequence). Between the trimmed V and J ends, which lost 5 bases and 2 bases, there was a span of 9 bases. CDR3 length: 13 amino acids.

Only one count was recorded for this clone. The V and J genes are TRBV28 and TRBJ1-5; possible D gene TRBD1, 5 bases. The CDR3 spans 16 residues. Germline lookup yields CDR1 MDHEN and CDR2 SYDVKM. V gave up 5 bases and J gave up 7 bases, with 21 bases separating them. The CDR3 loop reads CASSRRASRAKQPQHF. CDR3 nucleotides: TGTGCCAGCAGTCGTCGAGCGAGCAGGGCTAAACAGCCCCAGCATTTT.

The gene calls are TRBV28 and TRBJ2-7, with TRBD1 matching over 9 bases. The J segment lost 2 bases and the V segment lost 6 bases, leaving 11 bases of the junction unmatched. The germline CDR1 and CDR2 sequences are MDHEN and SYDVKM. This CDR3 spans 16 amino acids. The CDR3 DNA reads TGTGCCAGCAGCACACAGGGGGCCCCGATTCCCTACGAGCAGTACTTC. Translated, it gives CASSTQGAPIPYEQYF. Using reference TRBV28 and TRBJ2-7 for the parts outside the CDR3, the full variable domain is DVKVTQSSRYLVKRTGEKVFLECVQDMDHENMFWYRQDPGLGLRLIYFSYDVKMKEKGDIPEGYSVSREKKERFSLILESASTNQTSMYLCASSTQGAPIPYEQYFGPGTRLTVT.

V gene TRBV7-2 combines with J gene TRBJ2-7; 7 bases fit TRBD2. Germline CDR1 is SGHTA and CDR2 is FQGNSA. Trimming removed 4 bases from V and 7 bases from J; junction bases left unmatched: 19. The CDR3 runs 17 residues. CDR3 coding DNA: TGTGCCAGCAGCTGGGGAGGGGCCGTGACTGCCAGGGAGGAGCAGTACTTC. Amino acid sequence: CASSWGGAVTAREEQYF. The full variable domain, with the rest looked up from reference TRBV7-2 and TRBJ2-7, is GAGVSQSPSNKVTEKGKDVELRCDPISGHTALYWYRQSLGQGLEFLIYFQGNSAPDKSGLPSDRFSAERTGGSVSTLTIQRTQQEDSAVYLCASSWGGAVTAREEQYFGPGTRLTVT.

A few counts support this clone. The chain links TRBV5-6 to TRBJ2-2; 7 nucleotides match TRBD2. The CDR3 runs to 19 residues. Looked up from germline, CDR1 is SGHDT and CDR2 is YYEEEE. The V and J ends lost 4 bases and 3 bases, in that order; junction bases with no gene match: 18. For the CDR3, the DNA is TGTGCCAGCAGCGACCCAGGTAGCGGGTATCTACGCGACACCGGGGAGCTGTTTTTT. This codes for CASSDPGSGYLRDTGELFF.

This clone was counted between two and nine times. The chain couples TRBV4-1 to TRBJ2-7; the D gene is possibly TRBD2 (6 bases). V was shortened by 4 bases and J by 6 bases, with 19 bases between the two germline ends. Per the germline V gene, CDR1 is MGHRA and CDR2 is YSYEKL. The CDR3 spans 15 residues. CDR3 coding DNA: TGCGCCAGCAGCCCCCGGTGGGGGGATTCTGGCGAGCAGTACTTC. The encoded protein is CASSPRWGDSGEQYF.

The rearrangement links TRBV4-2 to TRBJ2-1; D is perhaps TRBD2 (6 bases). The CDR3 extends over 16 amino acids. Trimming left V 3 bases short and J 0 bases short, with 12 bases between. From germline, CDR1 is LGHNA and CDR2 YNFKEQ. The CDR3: CASSQDSGGSYNEQFF. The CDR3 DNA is TGTGCCAGCAGCCAGGACTCCGGGGGCTCCTACAATGAGCAGTTCTTC.

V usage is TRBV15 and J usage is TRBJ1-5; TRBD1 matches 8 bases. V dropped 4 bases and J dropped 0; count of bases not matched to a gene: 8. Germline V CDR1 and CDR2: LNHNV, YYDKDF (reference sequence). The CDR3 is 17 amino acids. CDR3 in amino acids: CATSTPGTGYSNQPQHF. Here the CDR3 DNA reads TGTGCCACCAGCACTCCCGGGACAGGTTATAGCAATCAGCCCCAGCATTTT.

CDR3 sequence reads: CAWGTGGRGQYF. The CDR3 nucleotides are TGTGCCTGGGGGACAGGGGGTCGCGGGCAGTACTTC. This chain connects TRBV30 to TRBJ2-7, with TRBD1 identical over 11 bases. There are 12 residues in the CDR3. The trim removed 5 bases at V and 9 bases at J, leaving 6 bases unmatched. Germline V gene data show CDR1 as GTSNPN and CDR2 as SVGIG (reference sequence).

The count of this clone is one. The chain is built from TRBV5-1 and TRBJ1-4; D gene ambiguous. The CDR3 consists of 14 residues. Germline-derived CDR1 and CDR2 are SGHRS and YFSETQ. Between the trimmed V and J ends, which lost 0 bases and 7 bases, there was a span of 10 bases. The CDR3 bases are TGCGCCAGCAGCTTGGGGCCAGAAGGTGAAAAACTGTTTTTT. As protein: CASSLGPEGEKLFF.

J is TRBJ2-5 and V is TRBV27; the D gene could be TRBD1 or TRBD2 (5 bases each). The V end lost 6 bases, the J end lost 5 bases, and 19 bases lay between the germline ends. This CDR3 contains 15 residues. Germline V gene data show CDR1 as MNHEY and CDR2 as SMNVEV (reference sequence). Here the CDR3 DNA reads TGTGCCAGCAGCCCTGGGACGGGCCTGAGGGAGACCCAGTACTTC. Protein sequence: CASSPGTGLRETQYF.

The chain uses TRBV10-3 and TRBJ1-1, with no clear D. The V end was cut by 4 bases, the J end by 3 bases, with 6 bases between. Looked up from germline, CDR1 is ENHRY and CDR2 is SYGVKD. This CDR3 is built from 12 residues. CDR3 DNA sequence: TGTGCCATCAGTGGGTTACACACTGAAGCTTTCTTT. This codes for CAISGLHTEAFF.

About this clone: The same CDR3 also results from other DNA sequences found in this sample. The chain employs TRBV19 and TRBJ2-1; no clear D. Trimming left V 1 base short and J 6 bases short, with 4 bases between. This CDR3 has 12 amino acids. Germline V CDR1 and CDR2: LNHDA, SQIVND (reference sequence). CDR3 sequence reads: CASSIGANEQFF. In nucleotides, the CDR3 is TGTGCCAGTAGTATAGGAGCCAATGAGCAGTTCTTC.

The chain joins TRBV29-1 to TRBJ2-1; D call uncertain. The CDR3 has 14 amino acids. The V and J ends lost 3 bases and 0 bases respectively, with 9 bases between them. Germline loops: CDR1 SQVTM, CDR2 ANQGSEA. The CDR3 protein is CSVEAVSSYNEQFF. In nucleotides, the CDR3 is TGCAGCGTTGAGGCGGTGAGCTCCTACAATGAGCAGTTCTTC.

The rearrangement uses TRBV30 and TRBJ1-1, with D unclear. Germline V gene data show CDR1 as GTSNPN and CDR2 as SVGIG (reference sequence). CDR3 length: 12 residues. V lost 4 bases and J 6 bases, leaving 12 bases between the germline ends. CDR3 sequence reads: CAWNDLRSEAFF. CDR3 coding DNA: TGTGCCTGGAATGACCTACGGTCTGAAGCTTTCTTT. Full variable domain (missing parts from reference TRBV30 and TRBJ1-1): SQTIHQWPATLVQPVGSPLSLECTVEGTSNPNLYWYRQAAGRGLQLLFYSVGIGQISSEVPQNLSASRPQDRQFILSSKKLLLSDSGFYLCAWNDLRSEAFFGQGTRLTVV.

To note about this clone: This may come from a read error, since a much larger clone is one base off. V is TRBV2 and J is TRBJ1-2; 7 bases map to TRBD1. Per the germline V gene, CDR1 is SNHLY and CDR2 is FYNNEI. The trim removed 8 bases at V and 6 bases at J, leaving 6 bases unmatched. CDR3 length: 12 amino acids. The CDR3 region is CASDRDGHGYTF. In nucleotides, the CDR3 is TGTGCCAGCGACAGGGATGGCCATGGCTACACCTTC.

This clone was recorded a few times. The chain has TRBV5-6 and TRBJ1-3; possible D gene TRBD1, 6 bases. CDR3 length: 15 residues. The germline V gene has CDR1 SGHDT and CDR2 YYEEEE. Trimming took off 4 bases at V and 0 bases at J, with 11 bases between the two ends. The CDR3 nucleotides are TGTGCCAGCAGCGGACGGGACACCTCTGGAAACACCATATATTTT. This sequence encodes CASSGRDTSGNTIYF.

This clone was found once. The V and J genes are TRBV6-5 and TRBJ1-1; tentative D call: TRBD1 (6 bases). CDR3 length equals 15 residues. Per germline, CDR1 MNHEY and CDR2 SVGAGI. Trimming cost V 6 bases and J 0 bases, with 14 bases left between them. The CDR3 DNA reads TGTGCCAGCAGCAGGGGTGGAGCATTGAACACTGAAGCTTTCTTT. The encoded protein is CASSRGGALNTEAFF.

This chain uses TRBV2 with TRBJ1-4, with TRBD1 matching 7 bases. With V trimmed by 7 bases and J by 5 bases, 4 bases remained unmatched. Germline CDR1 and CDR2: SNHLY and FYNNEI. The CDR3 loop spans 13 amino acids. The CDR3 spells CASNGDRNEKLFF. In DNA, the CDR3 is TGTGCCAGCAATGGGGACAGAAATGAAAAACTGTTTTTT.

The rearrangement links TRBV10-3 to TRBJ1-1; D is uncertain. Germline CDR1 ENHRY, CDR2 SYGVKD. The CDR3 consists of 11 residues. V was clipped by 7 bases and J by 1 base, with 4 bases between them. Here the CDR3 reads CAIKANTEAFF. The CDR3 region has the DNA TGTGCCATCAAAGCGAACACTGAAGCTTTCTTT.

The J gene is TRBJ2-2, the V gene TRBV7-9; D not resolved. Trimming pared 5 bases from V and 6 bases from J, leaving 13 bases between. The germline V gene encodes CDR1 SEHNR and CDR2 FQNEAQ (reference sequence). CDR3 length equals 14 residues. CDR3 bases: TGTGCCAGCAGCCGGACGCGGTATGCCGGGGAGCTGTTTTTT. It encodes CASSRTRYAGELFF.

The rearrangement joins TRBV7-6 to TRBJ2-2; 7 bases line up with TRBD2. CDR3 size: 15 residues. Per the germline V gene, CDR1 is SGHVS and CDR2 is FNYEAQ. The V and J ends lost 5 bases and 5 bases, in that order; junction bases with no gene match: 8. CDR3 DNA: TGTGCCAGCAGCGTTAGGACTAGTGGGACCGGGGAGCTGTTTTTT. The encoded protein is CASSVRTSGTGELFF.

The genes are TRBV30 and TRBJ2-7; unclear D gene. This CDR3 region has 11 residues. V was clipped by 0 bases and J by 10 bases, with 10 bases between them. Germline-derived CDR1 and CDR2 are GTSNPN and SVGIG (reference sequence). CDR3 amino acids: CAWSVAEGQYF. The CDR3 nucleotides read TGTGCCTGGAGTGTAGCCGAAGGCCAGTACTTC.

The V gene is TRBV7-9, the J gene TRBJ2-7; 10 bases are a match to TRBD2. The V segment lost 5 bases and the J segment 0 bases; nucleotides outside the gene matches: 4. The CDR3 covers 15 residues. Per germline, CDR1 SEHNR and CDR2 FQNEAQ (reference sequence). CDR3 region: CASSPGLAASYEQYF. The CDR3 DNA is TGTGCCAGCAGCCCTGGACTAGCGGCCTCCTACGAGCAGTACTTC. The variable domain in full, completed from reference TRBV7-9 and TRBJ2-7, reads DTGVSQNPRHKITKRGQNVTFRCDPISEHNRLYWYRQTLGQGPEFLTYFQNEAQLEKSRLLSDRFSAERPKGSFSTLEIQRTEQGDSAMYLCASSPGLAASYEQYFGPGTRLTVT.